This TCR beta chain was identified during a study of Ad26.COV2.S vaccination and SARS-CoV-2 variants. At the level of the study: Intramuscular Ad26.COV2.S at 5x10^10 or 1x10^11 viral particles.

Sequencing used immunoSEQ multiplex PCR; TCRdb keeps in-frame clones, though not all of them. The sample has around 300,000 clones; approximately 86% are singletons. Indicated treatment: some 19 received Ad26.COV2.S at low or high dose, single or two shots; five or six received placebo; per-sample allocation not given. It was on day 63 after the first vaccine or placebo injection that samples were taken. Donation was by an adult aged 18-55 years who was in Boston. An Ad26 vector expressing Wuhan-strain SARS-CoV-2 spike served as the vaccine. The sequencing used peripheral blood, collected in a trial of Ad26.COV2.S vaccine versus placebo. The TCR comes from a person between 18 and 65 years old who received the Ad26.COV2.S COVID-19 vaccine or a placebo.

CDR3 region: CASSLERAEYEQYF. The CDR3 nucleotides read TGCGCCAGCAGCTTGGAAAGGGCAGAATACGAGCAGTACTTC. The chain combines TRBV5-1 with TRBJ2-7; no reliable D call. This CDR3 spans 14 amino acids. V was shortened by 0 bases and J by 4 bases, with 11 bases between the two germline ends. In germline, CDR1 is SGHRS, CDR2 YFSETQ.